Listed below are T cell receptor beta chains from one sample, sequenced in a study of blood T cell repertoires in COVID-19. This table comes from immunoSEQ multiplex PCR, and its TCRdb copy is limited to in-frame clones, with some not included. Among 150,000 to 200,000 clones listed, around 89% were seen once. The source material was PBMCs or T cells enriched from blood (not recorded which). The receptors originated from a woman younger than 35 who had recovered from COVID-19. CDR3s include the opening cysteine and the closing phenylalanine or tryptophan. The order of the fields is J gene, V gene, D gene, clone size, CDR3 DNA, CDR3 protein. A D gene is named only where the DNA matches it firmly. For some rows the clone size is stated as once, few or many, or as a class when expanded; others skip it.

>TRBJ2-7|TRBV7-3|TRBD2|NA
TGTGCCAGCAGCTTAACGACGGGAGGCTACGAGCAGTACTTC
CASSLTTGGYEQYF
>TRBJ2-1|TRBV2|TRBD2|NA
TGTGCCAGCAGTGATGTGACTAGCGGGAGTAATGAGCAGTTCTTC
CASSDVTSGSNEQFF
>TRBJ2-1|TRBV5-1|NA|NA
TGCGCCAGCAGCACACTCAGAGGGAGGACACACAACAATGAGCAGTTCTTC
CASSTLRGRTHNNEQFF
>TRBJ2-2|TRBV13|NA|NA
TGTGCCAGCAGCTTAAGGGCCCGGAGTTGGCTAGCGCGCACCGGGGAGCTGTTTTTT
CASSLRARSWLARTGELFF
>TRBJ2-5|TRBV5-1|TRBD2|NA
TGCGCCAGCAGCCTGGGACTAGCGGGAGCAAAGACCCAGTACTTC
CASSLGLAGAKTQYF
>TRBJ2-1|TRBV11-3|NA|NA
TGTGCCAGCAGCCCCGGGTGGGGGCGCCCCAACAATGAGCAGTTCTTC
CASSPGWGRPNNEQFF
>TRBJ1-6|TRBV9|TRBD1|NA
TGTGCCAGCAGCGGACAGGGTGGCTGGTCACCCCTCCACTTT
CASSGQGGWSPLHF
>TRBJ1-1|TRBV6-5|NA|NA
TGTGCCAGCAGCACATTGGGACTGACCACTGAAGCTTTCTTT
CASSTLGLTTEAFF
>TRBJ2-1|TRBV15|NA|NA
TGTGCCACCAGCAGGGACAGAGACTACAATGAGCAGTTCTTC
CATSRDRDYNEQFF
>TRBJ2-7|TRBV7-9|NA|once
TGTGCCAGCATTGGGGACAAGTCCTACGAGCAGTACTTC
CASIGDKSYEQYF
>TRBJ1-2|TRBV7-9|NA|NA
TGTGCCAGCAGCTTAGCGGCAGATAACTATGGCTACACCTTC
CASSLAADNYGYTF
>TRBJ1-1|TRBV30|NA|NA
TGTGCCTGCCAGATGAACACTGAAGCTTTCTTT
CACQMNTEAFF
>TRBJ2-3|TRBV30|TRBD2|NA
TGTGCCTCGACTAGCGGGAGTCCCGATACGCAGTATTTT
CASTSGSPDTQYF
>TRBJ1-5|TRBV28|NA|NA
TGTGCCAGCAGTCCCGACAGAAATCAGCCCCAGCATTTT
CASSPDRNQPQHF
>TRBJ1-1|TRBV27|NA|NA
TGTGCCAGCAGTTTACACGGGGGGAGGGGAACTGAAGCTTTCTTT
CASSLHGGRGTEAFF
>TRBJ2-7|TRBV4-3|TRBD2|once
TGCGCCAGCAGCCAAGAGGTCAGCGGGAGCCCTTACGAGCAGTACTTC
CASSQEVSGSPYEQYF